This T cell receptor (beta chain) was recovered during a study of CD8+CD57+ T cells in acquired aplastic anemia. Concerning this clonotype itself: Its antigen is not identified. One end of the junction is discordant with germline, which a read error may explain.

TCR beta VDJ and CDR3 profiling used genomic DNA as template. Each CDR3 protein is one row after TCRdb ran MiXCR on the reads. The data contain approximately 250,000 distinct CDR3 sequences, roughly 82% of them singletons. General study points: Found in both controls and patients were twenty-nine CD8+ CDR3 sequences.

All patients picked for sequencing had shown, by flow cytometry, an expansion of CD8+CD57+ cells. The CDR3 is made up of 15 amino acids. CDR1 and CDR2 from the germline V gene are SEHNR and FQNEAQ (reference sequence). The chain joins TRBV7-9 to TRBJ2-5; no firm D call. The clonotype was recovered from a human donor with aplastic anemia. The sequenced material came from sorted CD4+, CD8+, or CD8+CD57+ T cells (not recorded which) from PBMCs. As DNA, the CDR3 is TGTGCCAGAAGCTTAGCTAAGGAGACAAAAAAGACCGAGTACTTC. As protein: CARSLAKETKKTEYF.